This T cell receptor beta chain comes out of a study of regulatory T cells in long-lasting Graves disease. On the study more broadly: Patients newly diagnosed with Graves' had been on antithyroid drugs for under 3 months.

Time point meaning: newly diagnosed GD, antithyroid drugs for less than 3 months. Researchers made the TCR library from RNA that was extracted from PBMCs. In this sample, this clonotype turned up many times. The V end lost 2 bases, the J end lost 7 bases, and 11 bases lay between the germline ends. Germline loops: CDR1 ENHRY, CDR2 SYGVKD. This CDR3 comprises 13 residues. With iRepertoire HTBI primers and Arm-PCR of CDR3 regions, TCR beta libraries were built. MiXCR, run by TCRdb on the multiplex PCR reads, gives a single entry per CDR3 protein. The data contain approximately 400,000 distinct CDR3 sequences, approximately 15% of them singletons. The same specimen was also included in a second study, on T cells in Graves' hyperthyroidism and ophthalmopathy. This second report adds: Diagnoses rested on clinical symptoms, serum thyroxine and TRAb, thyroid ultrasound and orbital computed tomography. Most clonotypes expanded in the thyroid (above 0.001) were also present in blood.

This receptor was taken from a woman younger than 45 with Graves disease. Sequencing used peripheral blood mononuclear cells (PBMCs), obtained at new diagnosis, from a patient treated with antithyroid drugs. The rearrangement joins TRBV10-3 to TRBJ2-5; D is undetermined. CDR3 loop: CAISETQSGTQYF. CDR3 nucleotide sequence: TGTGCCATCAGTGAGACCCAATCAGGGACCCAGTACTTC.